A single TCR beta chain is shown here with its context. This clone's antigen is unknown. No per-base quality is available; no much larger clone lies one base away. The sample originates from a study of blood T cells in healthy people across ages (dated by TCRdb to between 2014 and 2017). Study-wide context: In model experiments, roughly one uniquely barcoded TCR beta cDNA molecule per two T cells was captured by template switching. The study measured age-related changes in TCR beta repertoire diversity using deep sequencing normalized with unique cDNA molecular identifiers. To avoid experimental bias, donors of different ages were distributed randomly across sequencing lanes. Donors were grouped into four age groups: young (average roughly 17 years), middle-aged (39), aged (around 56) and long-lived (approximately 81). Two additional independent replicas of 1 million unique cDNA reads from the same blood draw were analyzed for two donors (one aged 18 to 30 and one aged 80 or older). The research as a whole found: There was a strong correlation between observed TCR beta diversity and the percentage of naive T cells measured by flow cytometry. As age increased, observed TCR beta diversity per million T cells dropped in a roughly linear way, and a significant reduction was already evident by age about 40. Compared with the aged group, more naive CD4+ T cells, fewer expanded clones and increased TCR diversity were shown by the long-lived group, suggesting age selection. Bulk unsorted PBMC profiling prevented conclusive comparison of naive and antigen-experienced compartments. The CMV infection status of donors was not known, potentially confounding age-related changes in expanded clonotypes. Total diversity estimates from one million sequenced T cells were considered lower bounds and underestimates.

The 39 donors, aged about 6 to 95 years, were systemically healthy Caucasian individuals from Russia. Each donor gave ten milliliters of peripheral blood, collected into EDTA-treated Vacutainer tubes. PBMCs were isolated by Ficoll-Paque density-gradient centrifugation, with at least 6.5 million obtained per sample. Total RNA was extracted from PBMCs with Trizol reagent, with at least 5 micrograms obtained per sample. The percentages of naive CD45RAhigh/CD27high T cells were determined by flow cytometry on a PBMC aliquot from every donor. Library preparation used 5' RACE. TCRdb shows the sequencer as Illumina HiSeq 2500. A second PCR of about 6 to 12 cycles was performed with a sample-barcoded 5' primer and a J-beta primer mix. A unique molecular identifier was introduced onto each TCR beta cDNA molecule by a template-switch 5' adaptor carrying 12 random nucleotides. Each sample yielded at least 2.5 million CDR3-containing paired-end reads. First-strand cDNA was synthesized from all RNA with the Mint cDNA synthesis kit, primed by a TRBC-specific oligonucleotide. Following uracil-DNA glycosylase treatment, a first 18-cycle PCR with universal primers M1SS and BC2_uni_R was performed on all cDNA. Per the original workflow: Normalization of each sample was performed by random selection of 1 million high-quality reads, each carrying a distinct molecular identifier. Reads sharing molecular identifiers were discarded rather than binned into consensus sequences. MiTCR, set to a Q25 quality threshold and the strictest error-elimination algorithm, was used for CDR3 identification, clonotype clustering and error correction. A nonparametric unseen species model using Euler transformation provided a lower-bound estimate of total TCR beta diversity. TCRdb reprocessed the public reads (quality trimming at Q25 with fastp, clone calling with MiXCR) and kept in-frame beta chains. Duplicate CDR3 protein sequences are folded into a single record with the most common DNA and genes. TCRdb, rather than the study authors, made the V and J calls. The sample table contains over 500,000 distinct CDR3 sequences; only one count was recorded for over 40% of them. Clones ranked in the top ten supply roughly 14% of the sample.

The sequenced sample consisted of blood. This receptor was obtained from a woman of 80 years or more in good health.

The CDR3 has the sequence CASSYRPQGNYEQYF. The nucleotide sequence is TGCGCCAGCAGCTACAGACCCCAGGGTAACTACGAGCAGTACTTC. The V and J segments used are TRBV5-1 and TRBJ2-7; matching of 5 bases hints at TRBD1 as the D gene. Via the germline V gene, CDR1 is SGHRS and CDR2 YFSETQ. The V end loses 3 bases and the J end loses 3 bases, and a stretch of 16 bases separates them. From the cysteine through the phenylalanine, the CDR3 covers 15 amino acids. Only CDR3 DNA remains: 45 bases, in frame from the first base. The full variable domain, completed from the reference TRBV5-1 and TRBJ2-7 proteins outside the CDR3, reads KAGVTQTPRYLIKTRGQQVTLSCSPISGHRSVSWYQQTPGQGLQFLFEYFSETQRNKGNFPGRFSGRQFSNSRSEMNVSTLELGDSALYLCASSYRPQGNYEQYFGPGTRLTVT.